The 28 T cell receptor beta chains reported below all come from one sample, sequenced in a study of T cells in Graves' hyperthyroidism and ophthalmopathy (dated by TCRdb to the late 2010s). The library was prepared using multiplex PCR. Sequencing was carried out with an Illumina HiSeq 2000. TCR beta CDR3 regions were amplified from RNA transcripts. The TCR CDR3 was subjected to a first round of RT-PCR using the HTBI primer set and the Qiagen OneStep RT-PCR kit. The public reads were run again by TCRdb, first through fastp at Q25 and then through MiXCR, and only productive beta chains were kept. All rows with the same CDR3 protein become a single entry with the most common DNA and genes. Within this sample are 20,000 or so distinct CDR3 sequences, with under 55% of them counted one time only. In total, the top ten clones hold less than 30% of the sample. The sequenced sample consisted of blood. Receptor source: a woman aged 35 to 49 with Graves' hyperthyroidism that later progressed to Graves' ophthalmopathy.

The sample holds many counts of this clonotype. The genes are TRBV5-6 and TRBJ2-1; possibly TRBD1 for D (6 bases). V lost 0 bases and J 4 bases, leaving 14 bases between the germline ends. This CDR3 spans 16 amino acids. Germline V gene data show CDR1 as SGHDT and CDR2 as YYEEEE. This CDR3 is CASSLGPGVIYNEQFF. The CDR3 DNA reads TGTGCCAGCAGCTTGGGGCCAGGGGTTATTTACAATGAGCAGTTCTTC.

V usage is TRBV19 and J usage is TRBJ1-6; maybe TRBD1 (5 bases). Germline CDR1 LNHDA, CDR2 SQIVND (reference sequence). The V end lost 10 bases, the J end lost 5 bases, and 15 bases lay between the germline ends. The CDR3 is 14 residues long. The CDR3 DNA is TGTGCCACTACGGGACCGACCGATAATTCACCCCTCCACTTT. Translation gives CATTGPTDNSPLHF. The variable domain in full, with the rest retrieved from reference TRBV19 and TRBJ1-6, is DGGITQSPKYLFRKEGQNVTLSCEQNLNHDAMYWYRQDPGQGLRLIYYSQIVNDFQKGDIAEGYSVSREKKESFPLTVTSAQKNPTAFYLCATTGPTDNSPLHFGNGTRLTVT.

This clonotype occurred many times. This sequence joins TRBV7-9 and TRBJ2-4; unclear D gene. The CDR3 spans 13 residues. Germline V gives CDR1 SEHNR, CDR2 FQNEAQ (reference sequence). Deletions cut 6 bases from V and 8 bases from J, with 14 bases between. The CDR3: CASSLALPDIQYF. DNA of the CDR3: TGTGCCAGCAGTCTTGCCCTCCCGGACATTCAGTACTTC.

This clonotype was found once. The chain carries TRBV2 and TRBJ1-2; TRBD1 aligns across 11 bases. Germline CDR1 is SNHLY and CDR2 is FYNNEI. Trimming removed 6 bases from V and 4 bases from J; junction bases left unmatched: 10. The CDR3 runs 16 residues. In nucleotides, the CDR3 is TGTGCCAGCAGCGAGCAAGGCGGACAGGGGGCCTATGGCTACACCTTC. Encoded protein: CASSEQGGQGAYGYTF.

This clonotype has at least ten counts. The V call is TRBV5-5, the J call TRBJ2-2; 12 bases line up with TRBD2. There are 17 residues in the CDR3. Germline loops: CDR1 SGHKS, CDR2 YYEKEE (reference sequence). The V segment lost 1 base and the J segment 1 base; nucleotides outside the gene matches: 2. DNA of the CDR3: TGTGCCAGCAGCTTGAGGGGACTAGCGGGGAACACCGGGGAGCTGTTTTTT. This encodes CASSLRGLAGNTGELFF.

The V gene is TRBV5-1, the J gene TRBJ1-2; 8 bases fit TRBD1. With 3 bases clipped from V and 2 bases from J, the junction kept 6 bases outside the gene matches. The CDR3 is 15 amino acids. The germline V gene encodes CDR1 SGHRS and CDR2 YFSETQ. CDR3 DNA sequence: TGCGCCAGCAGCTCACTCTCAGGGGGCAACTATGGCTACACCTTC. It specifies CASSSLSGGNYGYTF.

The CDR3 is CATTSGEHEQYF. The CDR3 DNA sequence: TGTGCCACAACCTCGGGGGAGCACGAGCAGTACTTC. The chain links TRBV2 to TRBJ2-7; D may be TRBD2 (6 bases). The V gene lost 10 bases and the J gene lost 5 bases, with 15 bases spanning the gap. CDR3 size: 12 residues. The germline V gene has CDR1 SNHLY and CDR2 FYNNEI.

This clonotype is deemed medium-sized (0.01 to 0.1%). The rearrangement uses TRBV19 and TRBJ2-1; TRBD1 matches 10 bases. This CDR3 has 16 amino acids. Germline V gene lookup returns CDR1 LNHDA and CDR2 SQIVND (reference sequence). Losses at the gene ends were 2 bases for V and 4 bases for J; bases not matched to a gene: 5. CDR3 in amino acids: CASSITLGQGYNEQFF. CDR3 in DNA: TGTGCCAGTAGTATAACTCTGGGACAGGGGTACAATGAGCAGTTCTTC. Combining the CDR3 with reference TRBV19 and TRBJ2-1 gives the whole variable domain DGGITQSPKYLFRKEGQNVTLSCEQNLNHDAMYWYRQDPGQGLRLIYYSQIVNDFQKGDIAEGYSVSREKKESFPLTVTSAQKNPTAFYLCASSITLGQGYNEQFFGPGTRLTVL.

The chain links TRBV5-4 to TRBJ2-7; 13 bases fit TRBD2. CDR3 length: 16 residues. Germline lookup yields CDR1 SGHNT and CDR2 YYREEE (reference sequence). The V segment lost 3 bases and the J segment 7 bases; nucleotides outside the gene matches: 10. The CDR3 protein is CASSSGTSGADNEQYF. In nucleotides, the CDR3 is TGTGCCAGCAGCTCAGGGACTAGCGGGGCCGACAATGAGCAGTACTTC.

The rearrangement uses TRBV7-2 and TRBJ1-1; D call uncertain. Germline CDR1 SGHTA, CDR2 FQGNSA. Between the trimmed V and J ends, which lost 3 bases and 3 bases, there was a span of 11 bases. This CDR3 has 14 amino acids. The chain's CDR3 is CASSLAFLDTEAFF. CDR3 nucleotides: TGTGCCAGCAGCTTGGCATTCTTGGACACTGAAGCTTTCTTT.

The genes are TRBV7-6 and TRBJ2-1; 8 positions agree with TRBD2. The CDR3 is 15 amino acids. Germline V CDR1 and CDR2: SGHVS, FNYEAQ. After removal of 5 bases from V and 8 bases from J, the junction contained 11 bases not matched to a gene. The CDR3 spells CASSQPGGGADEQFF. CDR3 in DNA: TGTGCCAGCAGCCAACCCGGGGGGGGCGCCGATGAGCAGTTCTTC.

About this clonotype: A read error is likely, as this CDR3 ends without the conserved phenylalanine or tryptophan. The chain combines TRBV7-9 with TRBJ2-2; TRBD2 matches 14 bases. The CDR3 is made up of 18 amino acids. V trimming: 10 bases; J trimming: 8 bases; junction bases outside the gene matches: 18. The germline V gene has CDR1 SEHNR and CDR2 FQNEAQ (reference sequence). In nucleotides, the CDR3 is TGTGCCACCCGATCCGGGACTAGCGGGAGAAGGTGCACAGGGGAGCTGTTTTTA. Translated, it gives CATRSGTSGRRCTGELFL.

This clonotype was seen only once. The chain combines TRBV20-1 with TRBJ2-1; TRBD2 matches 14 bases. The CDR3 runs 15 residues. From germline, CDR1 is DFQATT and CDR2 SNEGSKA (reference sequence). CDR3 DNA: TGCAGCCCGCTAGGGACTAGCGGGAGTTTAAATGAGCAGTTCTTC. It is translated as CSPLGTSGSLNEQFF.

As regards this clonotype: One end of the junction does not line up with germline, which may come from a read error. This chain uses TRBV7-9 with TRBJ1-1; D perhaps matches TRBD1 (6 bases). The germline CDR1 and CDR2 sequences are SEHNR and FQNEAQ (reference sequence). This CDR3 has 14 residues. CDR3 amino acids: CASSRQGSDTEAFF. The CDR3 DNA sequence: TGTGCCAGCAGCCGCCAGGGGTCGGACACTGAGGCTTTCTTT.

Points on this clonotype: One end of the junction varies from germline; a read error may be responsible. This rearrangement joins TRBV7-7 to TRBJ2-7, with 8 bases matching TRBD2. Germline V gene data show CDR1 as SSHAT and CDR2 as FNYEAQ (reference sequence). The CDR3 is 15 residues long. The CDR3 DNA is TGTGCTAGCAGCTTATCAGCGGGAGCTTCCTACGAGCAGTACTTC. Translating gives CASSLSAGASYEQYF.

This clonotype is labeled medium-sized. The chain recombines TRBV2 with TRBJ2-1; TRBD2 might be the D (5 bases). Per germline, CDR1 SNHLY and CDR2 FYNNEI. V lost 10 bases and J lost 7, with 11 bases in between. The CDR3 has 11 amino acids. The CDR3 DNA reads as TGTGCCACTTCTAGCAGGAATGAGCAGTTCTTC. The encoded protein is CATSSRNEQFF.

This clonotype was found once. V is TRBV2 and J is TRBJ2-7; possible D gene TRBD2, 5 bases. This CDR3 is 13 amino acids long. Germline V lookup: CDR1 SNHLY, CDR2 FYNNEI. Between the trimmed V and J ends, which lost 7 bases and 0 bases, there was a span of 10 bases. Here the CDR3 reads CASKADSSYEQYF. CDR3 DNA sequence: TGTGCCAGCAAGGCGGACTCCTCCTACGAGCAGTACTTC.

In its sample, this clonotype ranks as medium-sized. This chain connects TRBV19 to TRBJ2-2; D is unresolved. The germline V gene has CDR1 LNHDA and CDR2 SQIVND (reference sequence). The CDR3 sequence is 13 residues long. V was pared by 2 bases and J by 1 base, with 2 bases between. CDR3 region: CASSIMNTGELFF. In DNA form, the CDR3 reads TGTGCCAGTAGTATAATGAACACCGGGGAGCTGTTTTTT.

The chain links TRBV7-6 to TRBJ2-1, with TRBD2 as a possible D gene (6 bases). This CDR3 contains 12 residues. Germline V gene data show CDR1 as SGHVS and CDR2 as FNYEAQ. V was cut by 4 bases and J by 10 bases, with 11 bases left in between. The CDR3: CASSSQSGEQFF. The CDR3 DNA reads TGTGCCAGCAGCTCCCAGAGCGGGGAGCAGTTCTTC.

The chain links TRBV6-5 to TRBJ1-5; no clear D. V lost 0 bases and J 4 bases, leaving 13 bases between the germline ends. This CDR3 region has 16 residues. Germline V gene data show CDR1 as MNHEY and CDR2 as SVGAGI. CDR3 amino acids: CASSYSRHGGNQPQHF. Written as DNA, the CDR3 is TGTGCCAGCAGTTACTCTAGACACGGTGGGAATCAGCCCCAGCATTTT.

This clonotype is medium-sized within its sample. The chain joins TRBV15 to TRBJ2-7; 10 positions agree with TRBD1. This CDR3 region has 15 residues. Per germline, CDR1 LNHNV and CDR2 YYDKDF (reference sequence). Trimming at V came to 5 bases and at J to 5 bases, leaving 9 bases not matched to a gene. The CDR3 here is CATSRARDRGNEQYF. The CDR3 DNA reads as TGTGCCACCAGCCGAGCCCGGGACAGGGGTAACGAGCAGTACTTC.

The chain combines TRBV10-3 with TRBJ1-1; D uncertain. Germline V gene lookup returns CDR1 ENHRY and CDR2 SYGVKD. V lost 4 bases to trimming and J lost 3 bases, with 6 bases between them. This CDR3 is 12 amino acids long. The CDR3 DNA is TGTGCCATCAGTGGGGATTACACTGAAGCTTTCTTT. As protein: CAISGDYTEAFF.

The chain employs TRBV5-1 and TRBJ1-1; D is undetermined. Per germline, CDR1 SGHRS and CDR2 YFSETQ. The CDR3 totals 13 residues. Here the CDR3 DNA reads TGCGCTTGCAGCTTGGAGGGTAACACTGAAGCTTTCTTT. Its translation is CACSLEGNTEAFF.

The chain recombines TRBV19 with TRBJ2-3, with no clear D. Germline V lookup: CDR1 LNHDA, CDR2 SQIVND (reference sequence). Trimming took 2 bases from V and 4 from J, leaving 10 bases between them. This CDR3 region has 14 residues. The CDR3 DNA reads TGTGCCAGTAGTATATCTCTAGAAGCAGATACGCAGTATTTT. The encoded protein is CASSISLEADTQYF.

The rearrangement uses TRBV30 and TRBJ1-1, with a tentative D call TRBD1 (6 bases). V was pared by 2 bases and J by 1 base, with 17 bases between. Per the germline V gene, CDR1 is GTSNPN and CDR2 is SVGIG (reference sequence). This CDR3 region has 16 residues. CDR3: CAWSLGQGMRNTEAFF. CDR3 DNA sequence: TGTGCCTGGAGTCTTGGGCAGGGGATGCGGAACACTGAAGCTTTCTTT.

In its sample, this clonotype ranks as medium-sized. V and J are TRBV7-3 and TRBJ2-3, with D possibly matching TRBD2 (7 bases). The CDR3 contains 16 residues. Germline V gene lookup returns CDR1 SGHTA and CDR2 FQGTGA. The V end was cut by 1 base, the J end by 2 bases, with 13 bases between. CDR3 region: CASSLNGGQATDTQYF. Written as DNA, the CDR3 is TGTGCCAGCAGCTTAAACGGGGGGCAAGCCACAGATACGCAGTATTTT.

The chain carries TRBV7-9 and TRBJ2-3; 9 positions agree with TRBD2. The CDR3 totals 14 residues. With V trimmed by 4 bases and J by 6 bases, 5 bases remained unmatched. In germline, CDR1 is SEHNR, CDR2 FQNEAQ (reference sequence). The CDR3 region has the DNA TGTGCCAGCAGCTCGGCTAGCGGGATTGATACGCAGTATTTT. Protein sequence: CASSSASGIDTQYF.

V gene TRBV20-1 combines with J gene TRBJ1-5; TRBD1 aligns across 7 bases. The CDR3 loop spans 17 amino acids. Germline V gene lookup returns CDR1 DFQATT and CDR2 SNEGSKA (reference sequence). V dropped 6 bases and J dropped 0; count of bases not matched to a gene: 14. The CDR3 DNA sequence: TGCAGTGCGGGGCCAGGGGGTCAGCCCTATAGCAATCAGCCCCAGCATTTT. Its translation: CSAGPGGQPYSNQPQHF.